This record concerns one T cell receptor beta chain sequence. Scientists amplified the TCR beta CDR3 regions from RNA transcripts. An initial RT-PCR round employing HTBI primers preceded a second-round multiplex PCR. TCRdb analysed the multiplex PCR reads with MiXCR anew, one entry per CDR3 protein. The table records about 500,000 distinct CDR3 sequences, 13% to 15% of them present only once. This sample was taken from a study of Graves' ophthalmopathy and Graves' hyperthyroidism. The CDR3 consists of 15 residues. The V end lost 3 bases, the J end lost 4 bases, and 11 bases lay between the germline ends. Germline assignment: CDR1 KGHDR and CDR2 SFDVKD.

The chain couples TRBV24-1 to TRBJ2-2; TRBD1 is a possible D gene (5 bases). Sequencing was carried out using blood. The sequence came from a woman aged 30 to 39 with Graves' ophthalmopathy. CDR3 loop: CATSDPRASTGELFF. The CDR3 nucleotides are TGTGCCACCAGTGATCCCAGGGCCAGCACCGGGGAGCTGTTTTTT.